These 32 T cell receptor beta chains originate from one sample sequenced in a study of blood T cell repertoires in COVID-19 (dated by TCRdb to the early 2020s). Library construction relied on the immunoSEQ multiplex PCR assay. Imported from immuneACCESS, the table was reduced by TCRdb to in-frame sequences with V and J called. These copies leave out some clones; in studies compared against another copy, an unresolved V gene accounts for under half, and the cause of the remainder is not known. Present in this sample are approximately 210,000 clones, almost 85% of which were seen just once. The top ten hold 9.5% to 15% of the sample. What was sequenced was peripheral blood. Receptors originate from a woman aged 40-49 years with acute or convalescent COVID-19.

The chain has TRBV3-1 (or the pseudogene TRBV3-2) and TRBJ1-5; D is ambiguous. There are 13 residues in the CDR3. Per the germline V gene, CDR1 is LGHDT and CDR2 is YNNKEL (reference sequence). V lost 2 bases to trimming and J lost 4 bases, with 6 bases between them. The CDR3 DNA sequence: TGTGCCAGCAGCCAAATGCAGAATCAGCCCCAGCATTTT. Its translation: CASSQMQNQPQHF.

The CDR3 here is CASSPGFRGWEKLFF. The CDR3 DNA follows: TGTGCCAGCAGTCCAGGTTTTAGGGGTTGGGAAAAACTGTTTTTT. The chain is built from TRBV27 and TRBJ1-4, with D perhaps TRBD1 (5 bases). CDR1 is MNHEY and CDR2 is SMNVEV in the germline V gene (reference sequence). The CDR3 runs 15 residues. With 5 bases removed from V and 8 bases from J, the gap between germline ends came to 18 bases.

The chain uses TRBV10-2 and TRBJ2-7, with 9 nucleotides matching TRBD1. There are 16 residues in the CDR3. Germline CDR1 reads WSHSY; CDR2 reads SAAADI. After removal of 10 bases from V and 0 bases from J, the junction contained 13 bases not matched to a gene. CDR3: CATQEGTGTNSYEQYF. The DNA for the CDR3 is TGCGCCACCCAGGAGGGGACAGGGACCAACTCCTACGAGCAGTACTTC.

The genes are TRBV5-4 and TRBJ2-7; a weak D match, TRBD2 (5 bases). V was pared by 4 bases and J by 2 bases, with 13 bases between. The germline V gene has CDR1 SGHNT and CDR2 YYREEE (reference sequence). The CDR3 is 14 amino acids. CDR3 region: CASSLDSLTYEQYF. The CDR3 nucleotides read TGTGCCAGCAGCCTGGACTCCCTTACCTACGAGCAGTACTTC.

The chain has TRBV5-1 and TRBJ2-1; TRBD2 matches at 9 bases. In germline, CDR1 is SGHRS, CDR2 YFSETQ. The CDR3 spans 15 residues. Losses at the gene ends were 0 bases for V and 9 bases for J; bases not matched to a gene: 7. CDR3 bases: TGCGCCAGCAGCTTGGAGGTAGCGGGAGTAGGTGAGCAGTTCTTC. This codes for CASSLEVAGVGEQFF.

The chain has TRBV3-1 (or the pseudogene TRBV3-2) and TRBJ1-2, with 9 bases lining up with TRBD1. Germline CDR1 is LGHDT and CDR2 is YNNKEL (reference sequence). Trimming took 10 bases from V and 2 from J; bases not matched to a gene: 8. The CDR3 loop spans 14 amino acids. The CDR3 sequence is CATFRTGENYGYTF. DNA for the CDR3: TGTGCCACCTTCCGGACAGGGGAAAACTATGGCTACACCTTC.

The gene calls are TRBV6-5 and TRBJ1-2; D is uncertain. This CDR3 spans 15 amino acids. In germline, CDR1 is MNHEY, CDR2 SVGAGI. The V end was cut by 8 bases, the J end by 3 bases, with 19 bases between. CDR3 coding DNA: TGTGCCAGCGGACTACAGCCTCGACAAGACTATGGCTACACCTTC. This encodes CASGLQPRQDYGYTF.

This clone was counted a single time. This chain joins TRBV11-1 and TRBJ1-5, with a tentative D call TRBD1 (5 bases). V was trimmed by 4 bases and J by 1 base, leaving 11 bases between them. Germline V gene sequence: CDR1 SGHAT, CDR2 FQDESV (reference sequence). The CDR3 covers 15 residues. DNA for the CDR3: TGTGCCAGCAGCTACGCAGGGCCCAGCAATCAGCCCCAGCATTTT. Translated, it gives CASSYAGPSNQPQHF.

This rearrangement joins TRBV5-6 to TRBJ2-7; tentatively, D is TRBD2 (6 bases). Per germline, CDR1 SGHDT and CDR2 YYEEEE. V was pared by 7 bases and J by 2 bases, with 19 bases between. CDR3 size: 15 residues. In nucleotides, the CDR3 is TGTGCCAGCCGGAGGGTGAGGGGCAGAACCTACGAGCAGTACTTC. It translates to CASRRVRGRTYEQYF.

V usage is TRBV5-1 and J usage is TRBJ1-3, with 7 nucleotides matching TRBD1. Per germline, CDR1 SGHRS and CDR2 YFSETQ. Trimming cost V 1 base and J 1 base; bases outside gene matches: 8. The CDR3 has 17 amino acids. In DNA, the CDR3 is TGCGCCAGCAGCTTGTCCCCTACAGGGGTATCTGGAAACACCATATATTTT. Amino acid sequence: CASSLSPTGVSGNTIYF.

The rearrangement links TRBV5-4 to TRBJ2-1, with 9 bases that match TRBD2. The CDR3 runs to 16 residues. Germline assignment: CDR1 SGHNT and CDR2 YYREEE (reference sequence). V trimming: 2 bases; J trimming: 5 bases; junction bases outside the gene matches: 8. The CDR3 region is CASSLLAGAGHNEQFF. CDR3 in DNA: TGTGCCAGCAGCTTATTAGCGGGAGCGGGCCACAATGAGCAGTTCTTC.

The chain couples TRBV19 to TRBJ1-6, with D perhaps TRBD1 (5 bases). Trimming shortened V by 2 bases and J by 5 bases, and 10 bases separated the two germline ends. In germline, CDR1 is LNHDA, CDR2 SQIVND (reference sequence). The CDR3 is 15 residues long. CDR3 protein: CASSISSGNNSPLHF. CDR3 sequence (DNA): TGTGCCAGTAGTATATCATCAGGGAATAATTCACCCCTCCACTTT. Full variable domain (remainder filled in from reference TRBV19 and TRBJ1-6): DGGITQSPKYLFRKEGQNVTLSCEQNLNHDAMYWYRQDPGQGLRLIYYSQIVNDFQKGDIAEGYSVSREKKESFPLTVTSAQKNPTAFYLCASSISSGNNSPLHFGNGTRLTVT.

The chain combines TRBV7-2 with TRBJ2-5; 10 bases are a match to TRBD2. Germline assignment: CDR1 SGHTA and CDR2 FQGNSA. The V and J ends lost 3 bases and 3 bases, in that order; junction bases with no gene match: 4. The CDR3 has 15 amino acids. Here the CDR3 DNA reads TGTGCCAGCAGCTTTAGCGGGAGGACCGAAGAGACCCAGTACTTC. Amino acids: CASSFSGRTEETQYF.

V gene TRBV2 combines with J gene TRBJ2-3, with 7 bases lining up with TRBD2. Germline CDR1 is SNHLY and CDR2 is FYNNEI. The V gene end was trimmed by 8 bases and the J gene end by 1 base; junction bases not matched to a gene: 9. This CDR3 spans 15 amino acids. CDR3 loop: CASGSSLAGTDTQYF. DNA of the CDR3: TGTGCCAGCGGCAGTAGCCTAGCGGGCACAGATACGCAGTATTTT.

The count of this clone is one. The chain uses TRBV12-2 and TRBJ2-7; the D call TRBD1 from the table was never checked on the DNA. TRBV12-2 is described as a pseudogene. The length of the CDR3 is 12 residues. The CDR3, as DNA: TGTGCAAGTCGCTTAACAGGTATCGAGCAGTACTTC. Translated, it gives CASRLTGIEQYF.

The gene calls are TRBV3-1 (or the pseudogene TRBV3-2) and TRBJ2-2; tentative D call: TRBD1 (6 bases). Trimming shortened V by 1 base and J by 5 bases, and 14 bases separated the two germline ends. The CDR3 loop spans 16 amino acids. CDR1 and CDR2 (germline): LGHDT, YNNKEL (reference sequence). Here the CDR3 DNA reads TGTGCCAGCAGCCAAGCGACAGGACTCGGTACCGGGGAGCTGTTTTTT. It specifies CASSQATGLGTGELFF.

J is TRBJ2-5 and V is TRBV7-9; 7 nucleotides line up with TRBD1. The J segment lost 1 base and the V segment lost 6 bases, leaving 5 bases of the junction unmatched. Germline V gene data show CDR1 as SEHNR and CDR2 as FQNEAQ (reference sequence). The CDR3 has 14 amino acids. CDR3 protein: CASRRRGPQETQYF. The DNA of the CDR3 is TGTGCCAGCAGGCGAAGGGGGCCCCAAGAGACCCAGTACTTC.

The J gene is TRBJ2-1, the V gene TRBV6-5; 10 bases fit TRBD2. The germline CDR1 and CDR2 sequences are MNHEY and SVGAGI. V lost 0 bases and J lost 9; bases outside the gene matches: 5. The length of the CDR3 is 15 residues. The CDR3 coding sequence is TGTGCCAGCAGTTACTCCGGGCTAGCGGGAGTTGAGCAGTTCTTC. Translating it yields CASSYSGLAGVEQFF.

The table lists this clone with a few counts. This CDR3 reads CASSPGTAYTEAFF. The CDR3 DNA is TGTGCCAGCTCACCGGGGACAGCCTACACTGAAGCTTTCTTT. The chain links TRBV18 to TRBJ1-1, with TRBD1 identical over 7 bases. J gave up 3 bases and V 3 bases, and 4 bases lay outside the gene matches. Germline values: CDR1 KGHSH, CDR2 LQKENI. This CDR3 spans 14 amino acids.

The rearrangement links TRBV11-2 to TRBJ1-2, with a possible D match to TRBD1 (5 bases). CDR1 is SGHAT, CDR2 FQNNGV, per germline. This CDR3 is built from 14 residues. Trimming removed 2 bases from V and 3 bases from J, with 10 bases in between. CDR3 in amino acids: CASSLSDTYYGYTF. For the CDR3, the DNA is TGTGCCAGCAGCTTATCGGACACCTACTATGGCTACACCTTC.

The rearrangement joins TRBV6-5 to TRBJ2-7; perhaps TRBD2 as D (6 bases). This CDR3 spans 10 amino acids. Trimming cost V 8 bases and J 6 bases, with 8 bases left between them. In germline, CDR1 is MNHEY, CDR2 SVGAGI. CDR3 bases: TGTGCCAGCGGGGGGAGCGAGCAGTACTTC. Its translation: CASGGSEQYF.

The rearrangement joins TRBV24-1 to TRBJ2-5; D is perhaps TRBD2 (6 bases). The V gene's germline CDR1 is KGHDR and CDR2 SFDVKD. The CDR3 extends over 15 amino acids. V was trimmed by 1 base and J by 1 base, leaving 9 bases between them. DNA of the CDR3: TGTGCCACCAGTGATTTAGGGGACTCCCAAGAGACCCAGTACTTC. It codes for CATSDLGDSQETQYF.

Only one count was recorded for this clone. This rearrangement joins TRBV6-5 to TRBJ1-1, with D perhaps TRBD1 (5 bases). V was trimmed by 7 bases and J by 8 bases, leaving 11 bases between them. Germline V gives CDR1 MNHEY, CDR2 SVGAGI. The CDR3 sequence is 11 residues long. The CDR3 nucleotides are TGTGCCAGCATGGACATCTCCGAAGCTTTCTTT. Encoded protein: CASMDISEAFF.

The chain carries TRBV5-6 and TRBJ2-1; 13 bases align to TRBD2. Germline V gene data show CDR1 as SGHDT and CDR2 as YYEEEE. This CDR3 is built from 16 residues. V shed 4 bases and J 9 bases; nucleotides not matched to a gene: 10. The CDR3 nucleotides are TGTGCCAGCAGCCTAAGGACTAGCGGGAGCAGGGGTGAGCAGTTCTTC. The encoded protein is CASSLRTSGSRGEQFF.

The chain links TRBV2 to TRBJ2-2; 9 positions agree with TRBD1. Trimming took 8 bases from V and 1 from J; bases not matched to a gene: 8. The CDR3 loop spans 16 amino acids. CDR1 and CDR2 (germline): SNHLY, FYNNEI. This CDR3 reads CASAPDRGENTGELFF. As DNA, the CDR3 is TGTGCCAGCGCCCCGGACAGGGGCGAGAACACCGGGGAGCTGTTTTTT.

The chain recombines TRBV15 with TRBJ2-7, with 12 bases matching TRBD1. This CDR3 has 15 residues. V trimming: 3 bases; J trimming: 5 bases; junction bases outside the gene matches: 5. Germline V gene sequence: CDR1 LNHNV, CDR2 YYDKDF (reference sequence). The CDR3 region has the DNA TGTGCCACCAGCAGGGGACAGGGGGCGCCCCACGAGCAGTACTTC. Translating gives CATSRGQGAPHEQYF.

The gene calls are TRBV10-1 and TRBJ2-7, with D perhaps TRBD2 (6 bases). CDR3 size: 13 residues. The germline V gene has CDR1 WNHNN and CDR2 SYGVQD (reference sequence). Trimming removed 6 bases from V and 2 bases from J, with 11 bases in between. CDR3 coding DNA: TGCGCCAGCAGCCCACCGGGGGCCTACGAGCAGTACTTC. Its translation is CASSPPGAYEQYF.

The chain carries TRBV19 and TRBJ1-5; unclear D gene. Per germline, CDR1 LNHDA and CDR2 SQIVND (reference sequence). The CDR3 covers 15 residues. The V end was cut by 1 base, the J end by 2 bases, with 9 bases between. The CDR3 spells CASSIGTRGNQPQHF. CDR3 nucleotides: TGTGCCAGTAGTATAGGGACGAGGGGCAATCAGCCCCAGCATTTT. Supplemented by reference TRBV19 and TRBJ1-5, the full variable domain reads DGGITQSPKYLFRKEGQNVTLSCEQNLNHDAMYWYRQDPGQGLRLIYYSQIVNDFQKGDIAEGYSVSREKKESFPLTVTSAQKNPTAFYLCASSIGTRGNQPQHFGDGTRLSIL.

This sequence joins TRBV5-4 and TRBJ2-7, with TRBD2 matching 9 bases. This CDR3 is 14 amino acids long. Per germline, CDR1 SGHNT and CDR2 YYREEE (reference sequence). J lost 2 bases, V lost 4 bases, and 4 bases had no gene match. CDR3 bases: TGTGCCAGCAGCCTTAGCGGGAGCGCCTACGAGCAGTACTTC. Translated, it gives CASSLSGSAYEQYF.

The V call is TRBV27, the J call TRBJ2-7; D uncertain. CDR3 length equals 13 residues. The germline V gene encodes CDR1 MNHEY and CDR2 SMNVEV (reference sequence). Trimming shortened V by 4 bases and J by 3 bases, and 10 bases separated the two germline ends. The CDR3 region has the DNA TGTGCCAGCAGTTCCAGGCCAGACTACGAGCAGTACTTC. As protein: CASSSRPDYEQYF.

The rearrangement joins TRBV5-1 to TRBJ2-7; 10 bases fit TRBD2. Per germline, CDR1 SGHRS and CDR2 YFSETQ. The V and J ends lost 0 bases and 9 bases, in that order; junction bases with no gene match: 9. CDR3 length equals 15 residues. The CDR3 sequence is CASSLGASGSNGQYF. DNA for the CDR3: TGCGCCAGCAGCTTGGGGGCTAGCGGGAGCAACGGGCAGTACTTC.

The chain employs TRBV7-2 and TRBJ2-1; D is uncertain. This CDR3 has 14 amino acids. Per germline, CDR1 SGHTA and CDR2 FQGNSA. The ends were cut back, 2 bases at V and 5 bases at J, with 10 bases in the middle. CDR3: CASSLRSNNNEQFF. The CDR3 DNA is TGTGCCAGCAGCTTAAGATCGAACAACAATGAGCAGTTCTTC.